This T cell receptor beta chain comes out of a study of blood T cell repertoires in COVID-19 (TCRdb year 2020). With regard to the full study: Samples covering the acute and convalescent phases of COVID-19 were provided by collaborators in the United States, Italy and Spain. The material from the prospective study consisted of cDNA or gDNA derived from T cells, B-cell-depleted T cells, or PBMCs. Samples were obtained from the ongoing ImmuneRACE study (first 160 participants) and from over a thousand subjects provided by 6 global collaborators. Where available, HLA class I and class II types were obtained from metadata supplied by the sample provider rather than from assay-based typing. The sample metadata nearly always contained a de-identified subject ID, COVID-19 status, age in years and sex. The repertoires were released in a freely available public database intended as a resource for research on the immune response to SARS-CoV-2. Subjects who had been exposed to COVID-19, were actively infected with it, or had recovered from it provided the deeply sampled blood TCRbeta repertoires that made up the dataset.

Overall study results and their limits: The quantity of clinical and demographic metadata differed by source and by participant and was supplied without curation.

This clone has just a few counts. Its recognized antigen is unknown. Base qualities are not provided; no much larger clone lies one nucleotide away. Each collaborating institution followed its own protocols to collect whole blood in K2EDTA tubes. Collaborator samples were shipped for TCRbeta analysis as frozen whole blood, isolated PBMCs, or DNA extracted from either sample type. Sequences SGHKS (CDR1) and YYEKEE (CDR2) are obtained from the germline V gene (reference sequence). Taken from cysteine to phenylalanine, the CDR3 has 16 residues. The entry retains the CDR3 DNA only, 48 bases that are in frame from base 1. V sheds 5 bases and J sheds 2 bases, leaving 19 bases between their ends. The immunoSEQ Assay, a bias-controlled multiplex PCR, was used to amplify TCRbeta CDR3 regions from genomic DNA. Regarding the original processing steps: Nucleated cell counts per sample were estimated from amplification of reference gene primers within the assay. To quantify the absolute abundance of each unique TCRbeta CDR3 rearrangement, sequence reads were collapsed and filtered. For each sample, productive Simpson clonality was calculated as the square root of Simpson's diversity index over productive rearrangements. In its TCRdb copy, this immuneACCESS table keeps in-frame sequences only and misses some clones. Where compared with another copy, unresolved V genes explain less than half of these, and the others have no known cause. V and J calls and clone size are given by that table; D and trimming were obtained from the DNA. The sample has 110,000 or so clones on record, approximately 80% of them singletons. Roughly 8% of the sample is in the top ten clones.

The clonotype comes from a woman in her 40s with acute or convalescent COVID-19. Recombination joined TRBV5-5 with TRBJ1-1; possibly the D gene is TRBD1, per 5 matching bases. The sample comprised peripheral blood. The DNA sequence is TGTGCCAGCAGACCAAGAACCCCGACAGTAAACACTGAAGCTTTCTTT. Translation gives CASRPRTPTVNTEAFF.